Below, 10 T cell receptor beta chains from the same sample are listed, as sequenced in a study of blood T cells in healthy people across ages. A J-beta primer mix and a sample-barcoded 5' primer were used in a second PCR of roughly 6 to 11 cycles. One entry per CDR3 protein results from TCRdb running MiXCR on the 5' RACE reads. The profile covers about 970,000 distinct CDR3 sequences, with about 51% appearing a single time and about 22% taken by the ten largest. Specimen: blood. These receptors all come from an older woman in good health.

CDR3 residues: CSAPDTQYF. The CDR3, as DNA: TGCAGTGCTCCAGATACGCAGTATTTT. The rearrangement joins TRBV20-1 to TRBJ2-3; D gene uncertain. Germline V gene sequence: CDR1 DFQATT, CDR2 SNEGSKA (reference sequence). Trimming removed 5 bases at V and 4 bases at J, with 1 base between. CDR3 length: 9 residues.

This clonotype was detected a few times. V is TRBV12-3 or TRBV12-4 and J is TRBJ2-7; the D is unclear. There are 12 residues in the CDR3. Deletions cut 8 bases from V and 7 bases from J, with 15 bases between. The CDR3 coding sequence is TGTGCCAGCTTCTTGGGCGTTGGAGAGCAGTACTTC. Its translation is CASFLGVGEQYF.

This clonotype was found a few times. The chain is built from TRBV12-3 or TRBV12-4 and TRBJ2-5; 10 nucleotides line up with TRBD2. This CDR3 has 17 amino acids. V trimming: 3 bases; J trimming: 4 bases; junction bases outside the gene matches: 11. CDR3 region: CASSLRAGGVSGETQYF. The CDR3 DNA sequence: TGTGCCAGCAGTTTGAGAGCGGGAGGGGTTAGCGGAGAGACCCAGTACTTC.

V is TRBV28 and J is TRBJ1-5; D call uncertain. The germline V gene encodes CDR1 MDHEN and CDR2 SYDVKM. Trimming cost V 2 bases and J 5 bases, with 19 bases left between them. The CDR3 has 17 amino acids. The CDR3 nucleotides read TGTGCCAGCAGTTTACTCGGGGTTGGGTCAGGTTATCAGCCCCAGCATTTT. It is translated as CASSLLGVGSGYQPQHF. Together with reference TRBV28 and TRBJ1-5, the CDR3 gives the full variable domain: DVKVTQSSRYLVKRTGEKVFLECVQDMDHENMFWYRQDPGLGLRLIYFSYDVKMKEKGDIPEGYSVSREKKERFSLILESASTNQTSMYLCASSLLGVGSGYQPQHFGDGTRLSIL.

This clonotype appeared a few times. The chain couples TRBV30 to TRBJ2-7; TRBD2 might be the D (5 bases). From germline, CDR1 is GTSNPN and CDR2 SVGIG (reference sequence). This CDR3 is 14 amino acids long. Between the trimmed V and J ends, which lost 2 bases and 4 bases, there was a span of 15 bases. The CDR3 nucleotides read TGTGCCTGGAGTTCGGGATCCAACCCGTACGAGCAGTACTTC. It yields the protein CAWSSGSNPYEQYF.

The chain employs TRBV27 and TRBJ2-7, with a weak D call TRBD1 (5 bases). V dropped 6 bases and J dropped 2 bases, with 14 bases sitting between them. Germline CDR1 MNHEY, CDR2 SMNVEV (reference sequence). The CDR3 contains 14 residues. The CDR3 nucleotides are TGTGCCAGCAGCCCGACAGCAATACCCTACGAGCAGTACTTC. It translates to CASSPTAIPYEQYF.

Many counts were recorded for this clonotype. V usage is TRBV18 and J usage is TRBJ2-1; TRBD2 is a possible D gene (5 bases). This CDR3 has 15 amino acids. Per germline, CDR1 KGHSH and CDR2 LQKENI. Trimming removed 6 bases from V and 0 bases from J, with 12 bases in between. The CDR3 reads CASSQEGLSYNEQFF. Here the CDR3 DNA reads TGTGCCAGCTCCCAAGAGGGCCTCTCCTACAATGAGCAGTTCTTC. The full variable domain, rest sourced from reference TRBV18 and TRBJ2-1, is NAGVMQNPRHLVRRRGQEARLRCSPMKGHSHVYWYRQLPEEGLKFMVYLQKENIIDESGMPKERFSAEFPKEGPSILRIQQVVRGDSAAYFCASSQEGLSYNEQFFGPGTRLTVL.

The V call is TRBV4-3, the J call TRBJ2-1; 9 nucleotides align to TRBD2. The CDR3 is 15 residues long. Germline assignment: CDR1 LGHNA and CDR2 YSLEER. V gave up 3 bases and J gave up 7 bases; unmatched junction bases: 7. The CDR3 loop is CASSHSSGIGNEQFF. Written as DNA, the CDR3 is TGCGCCAGCAGCCATTCTAGCGGGATAGGTAATGAGCAGTTCTTC.

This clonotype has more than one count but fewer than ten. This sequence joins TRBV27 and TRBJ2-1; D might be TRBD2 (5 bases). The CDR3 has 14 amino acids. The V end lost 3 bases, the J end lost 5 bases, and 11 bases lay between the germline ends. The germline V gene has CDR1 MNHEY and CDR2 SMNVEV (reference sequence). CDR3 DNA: TGTGCCAGCAGTTTTGATAGCGTTAACAATGAGCAGTTCTTC. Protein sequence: CASSFDSVNNEQFF.

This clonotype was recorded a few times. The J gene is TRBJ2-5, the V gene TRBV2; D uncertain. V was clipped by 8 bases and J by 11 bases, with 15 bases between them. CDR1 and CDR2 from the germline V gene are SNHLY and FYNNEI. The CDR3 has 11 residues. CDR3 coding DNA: TGTGCCAGCCAAGGGAACAATGAGCAGTACTTC. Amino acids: CASQGNNEQYF.